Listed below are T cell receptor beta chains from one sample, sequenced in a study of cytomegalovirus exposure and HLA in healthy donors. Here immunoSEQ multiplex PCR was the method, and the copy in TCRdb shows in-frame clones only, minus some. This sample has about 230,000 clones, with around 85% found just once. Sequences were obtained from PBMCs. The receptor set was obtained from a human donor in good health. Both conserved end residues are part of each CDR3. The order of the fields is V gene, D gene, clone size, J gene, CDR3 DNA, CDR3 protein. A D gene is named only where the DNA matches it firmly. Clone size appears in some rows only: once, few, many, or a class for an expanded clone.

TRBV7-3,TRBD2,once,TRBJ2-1,TGTGCCAGCAGCTTTGGGGCGGGAGGGGCTGGAAATGAGCAGTTCTTC,CASSFGAGGAGNEQFF
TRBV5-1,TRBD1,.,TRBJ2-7,TGCGCCAGCAGCCCTTCCGGGACAGCCTACGAGCAGTACTTC,CASSPSGTAYEQYF
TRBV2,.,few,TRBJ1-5,TGTGCCAGCAGTGGTCCCGGGTATAGCAATCAGCCCCAGCATTTT,CASSGPGYSNQPQHF
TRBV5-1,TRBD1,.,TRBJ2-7,TGCGCCAGCAGCCCGGGACAGGGCGCCGAGCAGTACTTC,CASSPGQGAEQYF
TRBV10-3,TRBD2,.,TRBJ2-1,TGTGCCGTCAAAGGGACTAGCACCGACAATGAGCAGTTCTTC,CAVKGTSTDNEQFF
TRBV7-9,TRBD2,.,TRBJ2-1,TGTGCCAGCAGCGACCGGACTAGCGGGAGTAGGATGCCTGAGCAGTTCTTC,CASSDRTSGSRMPEQFF
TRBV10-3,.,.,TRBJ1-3,TGTGCCATCACCCGCGGAGGGGACTCTGGAAACACCATATATTTT,CAITRGGDSGNTIYF
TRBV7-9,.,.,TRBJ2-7,TGTGCCAGCAGCTTTGAACTCTACGAGCAGTACTTC,CASSFELYEQYF
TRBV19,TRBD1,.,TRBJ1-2,TGTGCCAGTAGTATAGGGACAGGGCTGATCGGCTACACCTTC,CASSIGTGLIGYTF
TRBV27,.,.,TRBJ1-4,TGTGCCAGCAGGCAACAGGGAACTAATGAAAAACTGTTTTTT,CASRQQGTNEKLFF
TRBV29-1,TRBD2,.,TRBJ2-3,TGCAGCGTTGTAGGGACTAGCGGTCACACAGATACGCAGTATTTT,CSVVGTSGHTDTQYF
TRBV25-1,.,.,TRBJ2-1,TGTGCCAGCAGTCCCCGGGGAACCCCCTACAATGAGCAGTTCTTC,CASSPRGTPYNEQFF
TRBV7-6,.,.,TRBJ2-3,TGTGCCAGCAGCTTAGAGGGGATAGATACGCAGTATTTT,CASSLEGIDTQYF
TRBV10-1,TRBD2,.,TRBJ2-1,TGCGCCAGTGCTAGCGGGGGCTACAATGAGCAGTTCTTC,CASASGGYNEQFF
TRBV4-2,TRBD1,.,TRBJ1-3,TGTGCCAGCAGCCAAGCGGACAGGGCGGTCCCTGGAAACACCATATATTTT,CASSQADRAVPGNTIYF
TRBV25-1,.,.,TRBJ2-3,TGTGCCAGCAGTGACCCGGGGATTAGCACAGATACGCAGTATTTT,CASSDPGISTDTQYF
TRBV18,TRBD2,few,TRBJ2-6,TGTGCCAGCTCACCAGTCGAATTAGCGGGATTGAAGGGCCTGACTTTC,CASSPVELAGLKGLTF
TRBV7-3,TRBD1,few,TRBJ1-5,TGTGCCAGCAGCCCAAAACAGGGGAGCAATCAGCCCCAGCATTTT,CASSPKQGSNQPQHF
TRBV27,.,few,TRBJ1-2,TGTGCCAGCAGTTTATCGTCAGGGATCCTCAGCGGCTACACCTTC,CASSLSSGILSGYTF
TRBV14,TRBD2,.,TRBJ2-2,TGTGCCAGCAGCCAAATCCCCTCCGGGACTAGCTACACCGGGGAGCTGTTTTTT,CASSQIPSGTSYTGELFF
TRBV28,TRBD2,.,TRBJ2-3,TGTGCCAGCACCTCCGGGGCACTAGCGGGAGGAACAGATACGCAGTATTTT,CASTSGALAGGTDTQYF
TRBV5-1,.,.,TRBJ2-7,TGCGCCAGCAGCCGGGGCGGGACTCAGATCTACGAGCAGTACTTC,CASSRGGTQIYEQYF
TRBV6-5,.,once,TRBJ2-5,TGTGCCAGCGGACAGAACCAAGAGACCCAGTACTTC,CASGQNQETQYF
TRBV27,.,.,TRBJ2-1,TGTGCCAGCAGCCCGAGGGCAGGGGTAGCTGAGCAGTTCTTC,CASSPRAGVAEQFF
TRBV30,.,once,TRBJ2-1,TGTGCCTGGAGTGTCTCCCCAGCTAGCCGGGTCGGTGAGCAGTTCTTC,CAWSVSPASRVGEQFF
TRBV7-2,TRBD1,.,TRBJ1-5,TGTGCCAGCACCGAGGCCTACAGGGGAAATCAGCCCCAGCATTTT,CASTEAYRGNQPQHF
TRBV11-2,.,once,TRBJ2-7,TGTGCCAGCAGCTTAGAGGGGACAAGCTACGAGCAGTACTTC,CASSLEGTSYEQYF
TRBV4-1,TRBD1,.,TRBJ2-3,TGCGCCAGCAGCCAAGACCGTAGGGCAGGGGGAGTGGATACGCAGTATTTT,CASSQDRRAGGVDTQYF
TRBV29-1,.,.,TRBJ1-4,TGCAGCGCCTTGGGGAGGGGGGGGCGTAATGAAAAACTGTTTTTT,CSALGRGGRNEKLFF
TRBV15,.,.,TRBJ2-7,TGTGCCACCAGCGGTGGTCGTAGGACAGCGAGGGGATACGAGCAGTACTTC,CATSGGRRTARGYEQYF
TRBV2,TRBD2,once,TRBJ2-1,TGTGCCAGCGTCATTTTGGGTCTAGCGGGAAATGAGCAGTTCTTC,CASVILGLAGNEQFF
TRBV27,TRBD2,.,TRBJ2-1,TGTGCCAGCAGTTTCGTGAGCGGGAGATATGAGCAGTTCTTC,CASSFVSGRYEQFF
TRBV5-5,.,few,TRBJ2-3,TGTGCCAGCATCGCAGATACGCAGTATTTT,CASIADTQYF
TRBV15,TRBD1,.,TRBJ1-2,TGTGCCACCAGCTACCTTGGCGGGACAGGGGGCGGGGACTATGGCTACACCTTC,CATSYLGGTGGGDYGYTF
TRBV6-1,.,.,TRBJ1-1,TGTGCTAGCAGTGTTTACAGCAACACTGAAGCTTTCTTT,CASSVYSNTEAFF